This T cell receptor (beta chain) was sequenced during a study of early stage breast cancer tumors. Findings and caveats of the study: Enriched TCRB sequences shared across patients were mostly commonly generated sequences.

Looked up from germline, CDR1 is LNHDA and CDR2 is SQIVND (reference sequence). CDR3 length: 12 residues. V dropped 7 bases and J dropped 15; count of bases not matched to a gene: 12. Comments on this clone: The antigen is unknown.

Repertoires were generated with immunoSEQ multiplex PCR, while TCRdb's copy carries only in-frame clones and drops some. The table shows fewer than 9,000 clones, with approximately 67% occurring only once. The sequence came from a person between 70 and 80 years old with breast cancer. This sequence joins TRBV19 and TRBJ1-3; 7 positions match TRBD1. Sequencing was done on a sample of breast tumor tissue. The CDR3 DNA reads TGTGCCAGTACCCGCGCCGGACAGGTCCAATATTTT. This translates into CASTRAGQVQYF.